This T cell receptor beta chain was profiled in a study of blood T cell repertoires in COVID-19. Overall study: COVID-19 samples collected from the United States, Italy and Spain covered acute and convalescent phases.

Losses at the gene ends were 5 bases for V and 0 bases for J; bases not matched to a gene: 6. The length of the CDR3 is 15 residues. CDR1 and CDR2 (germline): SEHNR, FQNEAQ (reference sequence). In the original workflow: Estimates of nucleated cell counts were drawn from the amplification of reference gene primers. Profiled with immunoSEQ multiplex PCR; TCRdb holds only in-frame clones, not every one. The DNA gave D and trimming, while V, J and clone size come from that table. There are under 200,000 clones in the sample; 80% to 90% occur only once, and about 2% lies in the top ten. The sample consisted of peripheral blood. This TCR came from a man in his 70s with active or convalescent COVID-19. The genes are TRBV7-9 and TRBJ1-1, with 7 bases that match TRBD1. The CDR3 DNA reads TGTGCCAGCAGCGCGGGGACAGATATGAACACTGAAGCTTTCTTT. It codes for CASSAGTDMNTEAFF.